This T cell receptor beta chain appears in the sequencing data of a study of blood T cell repertoires in COVID-19. Study background: Acute-phase and convalescent COVID-19 samples originated in the United States, Italy and Spain.

Per the study methods: By means of reference gene primer amplification, nucleated cell counts were estimated. Produced via immunoSEQ multiplex PCR; TCRdb's table is partial and in-frame only. V and J calls plus clone size are reproduced from that table; the DNA served to infer D and trimming. The sample has more than 200,000 clones; 80% are singletons. This receptor was obtained from a man aged 30 to 39 with acute COVID-19. Specimen: PBMCs or T cells enriched from blood (not recorded which).

CDR3 bases: TGTGCCAGCAGCCAGGATACCGGGGAGCTGTTTTTT. Translation: CASSQDTGELFF. This chain uses TRBV7-7 with TRBJ2-2; D not certain. Germline CDR1 is SSHAT and CDR2 is FNYEAQ (reference sequence). The CDR3 is 12 residues long. With 5 bases removed from V and 5 bases from J, the gap between germline ends came to 6 bases.